The 31 T cell receptor beta chains below come from one sample, sequenced in a study of blood T cell repertoires in COVID-19. TCRdb keeps only in-frame clones here, not all; method: immunoSEQ multiplex PCR. The sample records about 160,000 clones, about 80% being singletons. The sample was peripheral blood. These receptors all come from a woman between 40 and 50 years old with COVID-19, enrolled during active disease.

This chain uses TRBV7-2 with TRBJ2-6, with D unclear. This CDR3 is 15 amino acids long. Trimming stripped 5 bases from V and 2 bases from J, with 10 bases between. In germline, CDR1 is SGHTA, CDR2 FQGNSA. CDR3: CASSHVRAGANVLTF. The CDR3 DNA follows: TGTGCCAGCAGCCACGTACGGGCTGGGGCCAACGTCCTGACTTTC.

In this sample, this clone turned up a few times. J is TRBJ2-1 and V is TRBV2; 12 bases match TRBD2. Trimming took 3 bases from V and 4 from J; bases not matched to a gene: 4. CDR3 length: 16 residues. Germline V gene sequence: CDR1 SNHLY, CDR2 FYNNEI. This CDR3 is CASSDLTSGGYNEQFF. CDR3 in DNA: TGTGCCAGCAGTGATTTAACTAGCGGGGGGTACAATGAGCAGTTCTTC.

This chain uses TRBV11-2 with TRBJ1-1, with 9 bases identical to TRBD1. V shed 4 bases, J shed 4 bases, and the junction held 7 bases outside the gene matches. The CDR3 is 15 amino acids. Germline V gene sequence: CDR1 SGHAT, CDR2 FQNNGV. CDR3 sequence: CASSSLQGAGTEAFF. The DNA for the CDR3 is TGTGCCAGCAGCTCACTACAGGGGGCAGGCACTGAAGCTTTCTTT.

The chain carries TRBV24-1 and TRBJ2-2; D gene uncertain. The CDR3 sequence is 12 residues long. CDR1 KGHDR and CDR2 SFDVKD come from the germline V gene. V shed 6 bases and J shed 6 bases, with 7 bases lying between them. CDR3 in DNA: TGTGCCACCAGTCCCCGGGCCGGGGAGCTGTTTTTT. Amino acid sequence: CATSPRAGELFF.

The chain uses TRBV7-6 and TRBJ2-3; 7 nucleotides line up with TRBD2. With V trimmed by 6 bases and J by 0 bases, 15 bases remained unmatched. The CDR3 is 18 amino acids. CDR1 and CDR2 from the germline V gene are SGHVS and FNYEAQ. The CDR3, as DNA: TGTGCCAGCAGGAGGCAGCTTAGTTCCGGGGGGAGCACAGATACGCAGTATTTT. Translation gives CASRRQLSSGGSTDTQYF.

V gene TRBV10-3 combines with J gene TRBJ1-6; a possible D gene is TRBD1 (5 bases). Trimming pared 7 bases from V and 7 bases from J, leaving 11 bases between. The CDR3 has 13 amino acids. CDR1 is ENHRY and CDR2 is SYGVKD in the germline V gene. CDR3 in amino acids: CAIKMTDNSPLHF. The CDR3 coding sequence is TGTGCCATCAAGATGACAGACAATTCACCCCTCCACTTT.

The chain links TRBV23-1 to TRBJ2-7; a possible D gene is TRBD2 (6 bases). TRBV23-1 is designated an ORF whose function remains uncertain. V lost 9 bases to trimming and J lost 1 base, with 16 bases between them. CDR3 length equals 14 residues. The CDR3: CARTRDSVSYEQYV. Here the CDR3 DNA reads TGCGCCAGGACGCGGGATTCGGTTTCCTACGAGCAGTACGTC.

V and J are TRBV29-1 and TRBJ2-3; D gene unclear. The CDR3 consists of 11 residues. V was cut by 4 bases and J by 5 bases, with 7 bases left in between. CDR1 is SQVTM and CDR2 is ANQGSEA in the germline V gene. CDR3 sequence: CSVASVDTQYF. In nucleotides, the CDR3 is TGCAGCGTTGCTAGTGTAGATACGCAGTATTTT.

The rearrangement uses TRBV6-5 and TRBJ1-6; D unresolved. The V end lost 8 bases, the J end lost 7 bases, and 12 bases lay between the germline ends. The CDR3 contains 13 residues. The germline CDR1 and CDR2 sequences are MNHEY and SVGAGI. In nucleotides, the CDR3 is TGTGCCAGCTGGCGGAGAGGAAATTCACCCCTCCACTTT. Its protein is CASWRRGNSPLHF.

The chain joins TRBV7-8 to TRBJ2-7; D might be TRBD2 (6 bases). CDR3 length: 14 residues. Germline CDR1 is SGHVS and CDR2 is FQNEAQ. The ends were cut back, 2 bases at V and 2 bases at J, with 10 bases in the middle. CDR3 loop: CASSLTSFPYEQYF. CDR3 nucleotides: TGTGCCAGCAGCTTAACTAGCTTTCCCTACGAGCAGTACTTC.

The chain carries TRBV12-3 or TRBV12-4 and TRBJ1-1; tentatively, D is TRBD1 (5 bases). V was trimmed by 7 bases and J by 3 bases, leaving 12 bases between them. The CDR3 is 13 residues long. The CDR3 nucleotides are TGTGCCAGCACACTTCCAGGGTACACTGAAGCTTTCTTT. The encoded protein is CASTLPGYTEAFF.

This clone was recorded once. The same CDR3 is also encoded by other DNA sequences in this sample. The chain employs TRBV11-3 and TRBJ1-1, with D perhaps matching TRBD1 (5 bases). The germline CDR1 and CDR2 sequences are SGHNT and YENEEA. The CDR3 sequence is 12 residues long. V lost 4 bases and J lost 6, with 9 bases in between. The DNA of the CDR3 is TGTGCCAGCAGCTCCGGGGGGGCTGAAGCTTTCTTT. Translation gives CASSSGGAEAFF. The full variable domain, its missing parts supplied by reference TRBV11-3 and TRBJ1-1, is EAGVVQSPRYKIIEKKQPVAFWCNPISGHNTLYWYLQNLGQGPELLIRYENEEAVDDSQLPKDRFSAERLKGVDSTLKIQPAELGDSAVYLCASSSGGAEAFFGQGTRLTVV.

DNA of the CDR3: TGTGCCAGCAGGCCTAGCGGGAGGGGGGAGCAGTTCTTC. As protein: CASRPSGRGEQFF. The J gene is TRBJ2-1, the V gene TRBV5-4; 12 bases match TRBD2. The CDR3 runs to 13 residues. Per germline, CDR1 SGHNT and CDR2 YYREEE (reference sequence). J was trimmed by 10 bases and V by 5 bases; bases with no gene match: 4.

The V and J genes are TRBV29-1 and TRBJ2-3; 7 nucleotides match TRBD2. The CDR3 sequence is 14 residues long. With V trimmed by 6 bases and J by 5 bases, 11 bases remained unmatched. Germline V gene sequence: CDR1 SQVTM, CDR2 ANQGSEA. CDR3 DNA: TGCAGCGTCCAAGAGGGTACTAGCGTAGATACGCAGTATTTT. Translated: CSVQEGTSVDTQYF.

This clone was seen only a few times. V and J are TRBV30 and TRBJ1-5, with D perhaps matching TRBD1 (6 bases). The CDR3 length is 16 residues. Germline V CDR1 and CDR2: GTSNPN, SVGIG (reference sequence). Trimming took off 0 bases at V and 2 bases at J, with 14 bases between the two ends. In DNA, the CDR3 is TGTGCCTGGAGTGTACCGCAGGGGATTGGCAATCAGCCCCAGCATTTT. Protein sequence: CAWSVPQGIGNQPQHF.

The chain has TRBV13 and TRBJ2-7; 9 bases map to TRBD1. The CDR3 sequence is 16 residues long. Looked up from germline, CDR1 is PRHDT and CDR2 is FYEKMQ (reference sequence). V gave up 5 bases and J gave up 4 bases; unmatched junction bases: 12. For the CDR3, the DNA is TGTGCCAGCAGCCTTAACCCCGGGACAGGGATTTACGAGCAGTACTTC. Protein sequence: CASSLNPGTGIYEQYF. The full variable domain, its missing parts supplied by reference TRBV13 and TRBJ2-7, is AAGVIQSPRHLIKEKRETATLKCYPIPRHDTVYWYQQGPGQDPQFLISFYEKMQSDKGSIPDRFSAQQFSDYHSELNMSSLELGDSALYFCASSLNPGTGIYEQYFGPGTRLTVT.

This clone was recorded once. This chain connects TRBV12-3 or TRBV12-4 to TRBJ1-1, with D uncertain. CDR3 length: 13 residues. V was pared by 6 bases and J by 1 base, with 9 bases between. The CDR3 spells CASSKRANTEAFF. CDR3 DNA sequence: TGTGCCAGCAGCAAGAGGGCGAACACTGAAGCTTTCTTT.

The chain recombines TRBV5-1 with TRBJ2-1, with a weak D call TRBD2 (6 bases). Germline V gene lookup returns CDR1 SGHRS and CDR2 YFSETQ. The CDR3 contains 12 residues. Trimming removed 8 bases at V and 6 bases at J, with 12 bases between. CDR3 amino acids: CASKEEGNEQFF. CDR3 coding DNA: TGCGCCAGTAAGGAGGAGGGCAATGAGCAGTTCTTC. Complete variable domain (other parts from reference TRBV5-1 and TRBJ2-1): KAGVTQTPRYLIKTRGQQVTLSCSPISGHRSVSWYQQTPGQGLQFLFEYFSETQRNKGNFPGRFSGRQFSNSRSEMNVSTLELGDSALYLCASKEEGNEQFFGPGTRLTVL.

This clone was seen at least ten times. This chain connects TRBV10-3 to TRBJ1-4; 9 bases fit TRBD1. V shed 3 bases and J 7 bases; nucleotides not matched to a gene: 6. Germline V gene sequence: CDR1 ENHRY, CDR2 SYGVKD. The CDR3 has 15 residues. The CDR3 nucleotides are TGTGCCATCAGTGAAACGGGACAGGGACCTGAAAAACTGTTTTTT. Amino acids: CAISETGQGPEKLFF.

This chain links TRBV6-5 with TRBJ1-5; TRBD1 matches 7 bases. Per germline, CDR1 MNHEY and CDR2 SVGAGI. The ends lost 5 bases at V and 9 bases at J; junction bases unmatched: 10. The CDR3 is 14 residues long. The CDR3 loop is CASSLTGPLTPQHF. DNA for the CDR3: TGTGCCAGCAGTCTGACAGGGCCCCTAACGCCCCAGCATTTT.

V and J are TRBV2 and TRBJ2-2; 7 nucleotides match TRBD1. J gave up 1 base and V 8 bases, and 4 bases lay outside the gene matches. The CDR3 is 14 amino acids. Per germline, CDR1 SNHLY and CDR2 FYNNEI. CDR3 protein: CASRQGENTGELFF. The CDR3 DNA reads as TGTGCCAGCCGACAGGGAGAGAACACCGGGGAGCTGTTTTTT.

The chain carries TRBV5-6 and TRBJ1-2; D gene ambiguous. Germline V gene lookup returns CDR1 SGHDT and CDR2 YYEEEE. This CDR3 contains 15 residues. V was clipped by 1 base and J by 7 bases, with 17 bases between them. The CDR3 DNA reads as TGTGCCAGCAGCTTGCTAGCGGGGAAGGGTTCTGGCTACACCTTC. It yields the protein CASSLLAGKGSGYTF.

This clone has only a few counts. V and J are TRBV9 and TRBJ2-1; D is perhaps TRBD1 (6 bases). Trimming removed 4 bases at V and 8 bases at J, with 16 bases between. CDR1 is SGDLS, CDR2 YYNGEE, per germline. This CDR3 is 14 amino acids long. The CDR3 loop is CASSPRRGVDEQFF. As DNA, the CDR3 is TGTGCCAGCAGCCCCCGCAGGGGCGTAGATGAGCAGTTCTTC. Full variable domain (outside the CDR3, taken from reference TRBV9 and TRBJ2-1): DSGVTQTPKHLITATGQRVTLRCSPRSGDLSVYWYQQSLDQGLQFLIQYYNGEERAKGNILERFSAQQFPDLHSELNLSSLELGDSALYFCASSPRRGVDEQFFGPGTRLTVL.

This clone was seen once. The chain has TRBV3-1 (or the pseudogene TRBV3-2) and TRBJ1-1, with D possibly being TRBD1 (6 bases). Germline loops: CDR1 LGHDT, CDR2 YNNKEL (reference sequence). V was shortened by 0 bases and J by 0 bases, with 11 bases between the two germline ends. This CDR3 contains 16 residues. This CDR3 is CASSQDRGSVNTEAFF. In DNA, the CDR3 is TGTGCCAGCAGCCAAGACAGGGGAAGTGTGAACACTGAAGCTTTCTTT.

This chain joins TRBV6-5 and TRBJ2-2; no clear D gene. Trimming cost V 4 bases and J 4 bases, with 4 bases left between them. Germline-derived CDR1 and CDR2 are MNHEY and SVGAGI. The CDR3 totals 12 residues. CDR3 bases: TGTGCCAGCAGTTCAGTCACCGGGGAGCTGTTTTTT. This codes for CASSSVTGELFF.

The chain employs TRBV18 and TRBJ1-4; 7 bases align to TRBD1. Germline lookup yields CDR1 KGHSH and CDR2 LQKENI. The CDR3 spans 15 residues. J lost 1 base, V lost 5 bases, and 4 bases had no gene match. The CDR3 spells CASSSRTGTNEKLFF. DNA of the CDR3: TGTGCCAGCTCATCCCGGACAGGAACTAATGAAAAACTGTTTTTT.

The chain couples TRBV6-5 to TRBJ2-3; 7 positions agree with TRBD1. The V gene's germline CDR1 is MNHEY and CDR2 SVGAGI. The J segment lost 1 base and the V segment lost 8 bases, leaving 6 bases of the junction unmatched. This CDR3 comprises 14 residues. CDR3 sequence reads: CASGAGTGTDTQYF. CDR3 nucleotides: TGTGCCAGCGGGGCCGGGACAGGCACAGATACGCAGTATTTT.

The rearrangement joins TRBV18 to TRBJ1-1; the D gene is possibly TRBD1 (6 bases). Germline V gives CDR1 KGHSH, CDR2 LQKENI. The CDR3 has 15 amino acids. Deletions cut 4 bases from V and 6 bases from J, with 18 bases between. The CDR3 loop reads CASSQNPRGASEAFF. The CDR3 nucleotides read TGTGCCAGCTCACAAAACCCACGGGGGGCCTCTGAAGCTTTCTTT.

The chain carries TRBV6-1 and TRBJ1-1; D possibly corresponds to TRBD1 (5 bases). Per germline, CDR1 MNHNS and CDR2 SASEGT. V lost 4 bases and J lost 0, with 15 bases in between. The CDR3 has 16 residues. The DNA of the CDR3 is TGTGCCAGCAGTGTCTGGGGGGGACGTTTGAACACTGAAGCTTTCTTT. Residues: CASSVWGGRLNTEAFF.

V usage is TRBV19 and J usage is TRBJ2-3, with 7 bases aligning to TRBD1. J lost 1 base, V lost 7 bases, and 8 bases had no gene match. The CDR3 contains 15 residues. The germline V gene encodes CDR1 LNHDA and CDR2 SQIVND (reference sequence). The DNA for the CDR3 is TGTGCCAGTAATAAGGGACAGTCCCGCACAGATACGCAGTATTTT. Protein sequence: CASNKGQSRTDTQYF.

The V and J genes are TRBV7-2 and TRBJ2-1, with 7 bases fitting TRBD2. Looked up from germline, CDR1 is SGHTA and CDR2 is FQGNSA. J lost 0 bases, V lost 1 base, and 9 bases had no gene match. The CDR3 contains 18 residues. The CDR3 loop reads CASSLGLAVPSSYNEQFF. The DNA for the CDR3 is TGTGCCAGCAGCTTAGGGCTAGCGGTGCCTAGCTCCTACAATGAGCAGTTCTTC.